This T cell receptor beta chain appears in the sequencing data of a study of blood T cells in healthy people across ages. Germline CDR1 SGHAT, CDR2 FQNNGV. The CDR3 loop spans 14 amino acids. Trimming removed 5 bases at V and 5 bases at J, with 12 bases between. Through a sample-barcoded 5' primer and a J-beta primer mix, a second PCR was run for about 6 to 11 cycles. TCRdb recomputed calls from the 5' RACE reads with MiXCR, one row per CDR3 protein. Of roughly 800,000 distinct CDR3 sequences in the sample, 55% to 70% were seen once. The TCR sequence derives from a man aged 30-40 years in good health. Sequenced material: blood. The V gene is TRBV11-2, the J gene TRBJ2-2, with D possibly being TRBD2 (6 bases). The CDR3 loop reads CASSRDFRTGELFF. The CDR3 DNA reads TGTGCCAGCAGCCGGGACTTTCGTACCGGGGAGCTGTTTTTT.